One and the same sample provided the 10 T cell receptor beta chains below, sequenced in a study of T cells in Graves' hyperthyroidism and ophthalmopathy. Researchers took RNA transcripts and amplified the TCR beta CDR3 regions from them. First-round RT-PCR of the TCR CDR3 relied on the HTBI primer set. TCRdb itself ran the multiplex PCR reads through MiXCR, one entry per CDR3 protein. The sample consists of some 550,000 distinct CDR3 sequences, 20% of them appearing once. Sequenced sample: blood. The receptor source for this set is a man aged 18 to 35 with Graves' hyperthyroidism.

This clonotype was counted many times. This sequence joins TRBV2 and TRBJ2-5; the match to TRBD2 covers 10 bases. Looked up from germline, CDR1 is SNHLY and CDR2 is FYNNEI. This CDR3 contains 21 residues. V was pared by 6 bases and J by 7 bases, with 29 bases of the junction left unmatched. CDR3 protein: CASSRLSPGLAVTKEAGTQYF. The DNA for the CDR3 is TGTGCCAGCAGCCGCCTTTCGCCTGGACTAGCGGTAACAAAAGAGGCAGGGACCCAGTACTTC.

At least ten counts were recorded for this clonotype. J is TRBJ2-7 and V is TRBV2; 7 bases are shared with TRBD1. The CDR3 length is 13 residues. With 8 bases clipped from V and 6 bases from J, the junction kept 10 bases outside the gene matches. Germline assignment: CDR1 SNHLY and CDR2 FYNNEI. CDR3 sequence: CASLWTGSGEQYF. The DNA of the CDR3 is TGTGCCAGCCTCTGGACAGGTAGTGGCGAGCAGTACTTC. Complete variable domain (other parts from reference TRBV2 and TRBJ2-7): EPEVTQTPSHQVTQMGQEVILRCVPISNHLYFYWYRQILGQKVEFLVSFYNNEISEKSEIFDDQFSVERPDGSNFTLKIRSTKLEDSAMYFCASLWTGSGEQYFGPGTRLTVT.

CDR3 nucleotide sequence: TGTGCCAGCAGGGCTAGCGGGAGTCTTTACGAGCAGTACTTC. Residues: CASRASGSLYEQYF. The J gene is TRBJ2-7, the V gene TRBV28; 10 bases map to TRBD2. After removal of 6 bases from V and 4 bases from J, the junction contained 6 bases not matched to a gene. The germline V gene has CDR1 MDHEN and CDR2 SYDVKM. This CDR3 contains 14 residues.

This clonotype was observed many times. J is TRBJ1-1 and V is TRBV14, with D possibly matching TRBD1 (6 bases). This CDR3 has 13 amino acids. CDR1 SGHDN and CDR2 FVKESK come from the germline V gene. V was shortened by 6 bases and J by 5 bases, with 13 bases between the two germline ends. The CDR3 sequence is CASRNRVGTEAFF. CDR3 nucleotide sequence: TGTGCCAGCAGGAACAGGGTGGGGACTGAAGCTTTCTTT.

This clonotype was seen at least ten times. This sequence joins TRBV11-2 and TRBJ2-5; D is undetermined. The CDR3 covers 12 residues. CDR1 and CDR2 (germline): SGHAT, FQNNGV. V was trimmed by 4 bases and J by 1 base, leaving 4 bases between them. In DNA, the CDR3 is TGTGCCAGCAGCTCCTCCCAAGAGACCCAGTACTTC. Protein sequence: CASSSSQETQYF.

The rearrangement joins TRBV12-3 or TRBV12-4 to TRBJ1-5, with a weak D call TRBD1 (5 bases). The CDR3 runs to 14 residues. V was trimmed by 10 bases and J by 5 bases, leaving 18 bases between them. CDR3 in DNA: TGTGCCAACAGCCGAGGACGGGGCCATCAGCCCCAGCATTTT. Translated, it gives CANSRGRGHQPQHF.

In its sample, this clonotype was seen many times. The chain uses TRBV20-1 and TRBJ2-5; no clear D. The germline V gene has CDR1 DFQATT and CDR2 SNEGSKA (reference sequence). V lost 7 bases to trimming and J lost 2 bases, with 14 bases between them. The CDR3 is made up of 13 amino acids. The chain's CDR3 is CSGFGQEQETQYF. The CDR3 DNA reads as TGCAGTGGCTTCGGGCAGGAGCAAGAGACCCAGTACTTC.

This clonotype was seen ten or more times. V gene TRBV6-5 combines with J gene TRBJ2-7; maybe TRBD1 (6 bases). The V gene lost 4 bases and the J gene lost 3 bases, with 16 bases spanning the gap. Germline V gene data show CDR1 as MNHEY and CDR2 as SVGAGI. The CDR3 consists of 15 residues. The CDR3 DNA reads TGTGCCAGCAGTTTTTCCCCGGGACATATCTACGAGCAGTACTTC. This codes for CASSFSPGHIYEQYF.

Only a few counts were recorded for this clonotype. V gene TRBV6-1 combines with J gene TRBJ2-2; TRBD2 agrees at 8 bases. The germline V gene encodes CDR1 MNHNS and CDR2 SASEGT. Trimming took 9 bases from V and 2 from J; bases not matched to a gene: 11. This CDR3 has 16 amino acids. CDR3 DNA: TGTGCCAGTTCTGAAATAGCGGGAAGAAACACCGGGGAGCTGTTTTTT. It codes for CASSEIAGRNTGELFF.

The table lists this clonotype with many counts. The chain is built from TRBV28 and TRBJ1-5; weak D call: TRBD1 (5 bases). The germline gives CDR1 MDHEN, CDR2 SYDVKM. The V end lost 0 bases, the J end lost 7 bases, and 19 bases lay between the germline ends. The CDR3 is made up of 17 amino acids. The CDR3 nucleotides read TGTGCCAGCAGTTTATGGGGCCTGGGCAGGGATGGACAGCCCCAGCATTTT. This gives the protein CASSLWGLGRDGQPQHF.